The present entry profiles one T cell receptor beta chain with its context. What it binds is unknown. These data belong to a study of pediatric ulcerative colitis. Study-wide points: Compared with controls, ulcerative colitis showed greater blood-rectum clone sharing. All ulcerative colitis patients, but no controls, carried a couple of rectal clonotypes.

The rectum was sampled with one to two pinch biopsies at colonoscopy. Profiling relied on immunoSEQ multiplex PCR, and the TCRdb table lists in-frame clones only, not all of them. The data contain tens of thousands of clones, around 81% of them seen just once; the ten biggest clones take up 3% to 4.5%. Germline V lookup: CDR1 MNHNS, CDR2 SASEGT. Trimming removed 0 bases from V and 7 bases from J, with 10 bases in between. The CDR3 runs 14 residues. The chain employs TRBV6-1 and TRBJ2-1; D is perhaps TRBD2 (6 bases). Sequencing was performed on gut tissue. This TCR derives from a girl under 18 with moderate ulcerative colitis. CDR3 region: CASSEAGLGNEQFF. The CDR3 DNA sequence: TGTGCCAGCAGTGAAGCGGGACTGGGGAATGAGCAGTTCTTC.